This entry lists 2 T cell receptor beta chains sequenced from one sample in a study of blood T cell repertoires in COVID-19. Libraries were prepared by immunoSEQ multiplex PCR; TCRdb keeps only in-frame clonotypes and omits some of them. The data show around 16,000 clones, with 75% to 90% seen just once and 20% to 25% held by the top ten. The sequencing sample was made of peripheral blood. These receptors were taken from a man older than 75 with active or convalescent COVID-19.

The chain carries TRBV14 and TRBJ2-5, with TRBD1 matching over 8 bases. The V gene end was trimmed by 4 bases and the J gene end by 5 bases; junction bases not matched to a gene: 9. The germline gives CDR1 SGHDN, CDR2 FVKESK. The CDR3 is 15 amino acids. CDR3 in DNA: TGTGCCAGCAGCCTTCTGGGACAGGCCTGGGAGACCCAGTACTTC. Protein: CASSLLGQAWETQYF.

V is TRBV28 and J is TRBJ2-7; no clear D. Germline V lookup: CDR1 MDHEN, CDR2 SYDVKM. CDR3 size: 10 residues. V dropped 5 bases and J dropped 4 bases, with 3 bases sitting between them. The DNA for the CDR3 is TGTGCCAGCAGTCTTTACGAGCAGTACTTC. This encodes CASSLYEQYF.